These 3 T cell receptor beta chains came from one sample sequenced in a study of blood T cell repertoires in COVID-19 (dated by TCRdb to 2020 to 2021). The library was made by the immunoSEQ multiplex PCR assay. Imported from immuneACCESS, the table was reduced by TCRdb to in-frame sequences with V and J called. These copies leave out some clones; in studies compared against another copy, an unresolved V gene accounts for under half, and the cause of the remainder is not known. For this sample there are 150,000 to 200,000 clones; around 87% appear just once. The ten largest clones take up over 0.7% of the sample. The sequenced material came from peripheral blood. Receptors were obtained from a woman in her late teens or twenties who had recovered from COVID-19.

The chain is built from TRBV7-8 and TRBJ2-7, with D uncertain. This CDR3 is built from 14 residues. Trimming left V 1 base short and J 3 bases short, with 10 bases between. Germline assignment: CDR1 SGHVS and CDR2 FQNEAQ. In DNA, the CDR3 is TGTGCCAGCAGCTTAGATGGCGGCAACTACGAGCAGTACTTC. Protein sequence: CASSLDGGNYEQYF.

The chain combines TRBV2 with TRBJ2-5, with TRBD1 identical over 11 bases. The germline V gene encodes CDR1 SNHLY and CDR2 FYNNEI. This CDR3 is built from 15 residues. V was clipped by 5 bases and J by 2 bases; unmatched bases: 4. CDR3 DNA sequence: TGTGCCAGCAGTACGGACAGGGGGCAACAAGAGACCCAGTACTTC. This gives the protein CASSTDRGQQETQYF.

This sequence joins TRBV9 and TRBJ1-2; possible D gene TRBD1, 5 bases. V lost 2 bases and J lost 6, with 11 bases in between. CDR3 length equals 13 residues. Germline CDR1 SGDLS, CDR2 YYNGEE. The CDR3 loop is CASSVRDSHGYTF. Here the CDR3 DNA reads TGTGCCAGCAGCGTTCGCGACAGTCATGGCTACACCTTC.